This passage covers 9 T cell receptor beta chains from one sample sequenced in a study of PD-L1 blockade in urothelial cancer. Generated by immunoSEQ multiplex PCR, the TCRdb table keeps only in-frame clones and is missing some. The top ten hold about 17% of the sample, which has about 38,000 clones, around four fifths seen once. The sequenced sample was PBMCs, obtained around atezolizumab (anti-PD-L1) treatment. Receptors originate from a man between 60 and 70 years old with urothelial cancer.

In DNA form, the CDR3 reads TGTGCCAGTAATGACAGGGGGGCTAGCAATCAGCCCCAGCATTTT. Protein sequence: CASNDRGASNQPQHF. The chain links TRBV19 to TRBJ1-5; 9 bases fit TRBD1. V trimming: 7 bases; J trimming: 0 bases; junction bases outside the gene matches: 4. CDR1 and CDR2 from the germline V gene are LNHDA and SQIVND (reference sequence). This CDR3 contains 15 residues.

This chain connects TRBV7-2 to TRBJ2-7, with a possible D match to TRBD2 (6 bases). V was pared by 5 bases and J by 6 bases, with 8 bases between. The CDR3 runs 11 residues. The germline gives CDR1 SGHTA, CDR2 FQGNSA. The CDR3 sequence is CASSETSEQYF. The CDR3 DNA is TGTGCCAGCAGCGAGACTAGCGAGCAGTACTTC.

The chain employs TRBV5-1 and TRBJ2-1; 10 bases are a match to TRBD2. Trimming at V came to 9 bases and at J to 6 bases, leaving 9 bases not matched to a gene. The germline gives CDR1 SGHRS, CDR2 YFSETQ. CDR3 size: 14 residues. The CDR3, as DNA: TGCGCCACCCAGAGGACTAGCGGAATCAATGAGCAGTTCTTC. Its translation is CATQRTSGINEQFF.

The genes are TRBV15 and TRBJ2-7, with 9 bases aligning to TRBD1. The V gene's germline CDR1 is LNHNV and CDR2 YYDKDF (reference sequence). Trimming took 5 bases from V and 4 from J; bases not matched to a gene: 9. The CDR3 sequence is 15 residues long. This CDR3 reads CATSRNRGLDYEQYF. CDR3 nucleotide sequence: TGTGCCACCAGCCGGAACAGGGGGCTGGATTACGAGCAGTACTTC. Combining the CDR3 with reference TRBV15 and TRBJ2-7 gives the whole variable domain DAMVIQNPRYQVTQFGKPVTLSCSQTLNHNVMYWYQQKSSQAPKLLFHYYDKDFNNEADTPDNFQSRRPNTSFCFLDIRSPGLGDTAMYLCATSRNRGLDYEQYFGPGTRLTVT.

The chain recombines TRBV19 with TRBJ1-6, with 7 bases aligning to TRBD1. This CDR3 has 15 residues. V gave up 9 bases and J gave up 7 bases; unmatched junction bases: 12. Germline V gene data show CDR1 as LNHDA and CDR2 as SQIVND (reference sequence). CDR3 bases: TGTGCCAGCAAAACGGGAGGGGGCGCGAATTCACCCCTCCACTTT. Translated: CASKTGGGANSPLHF.

The chain combines TRBV27 with TRBJ2-5; 9 bases agree with TRBD2. The V gene's germline CDR1 is MNHEY and CDR2 SMNVEV (reference sequence). This CDR3 region has 15 residues. V shed 8 bases and J 3 bases; nucleotides not matched to a gene: 10. The chain's CDR3 is CASGLNSGGKETQYF. The CDR3 DNA reads as TGTGCCAGCGGACTAAATAGCGGGGGAAAAGAGACCCAGTACTTC.

The gene calls are TRBV5-4 and TRBJ2-2; 9 positions agree with TRBD2. Trimming cost V 4 bases and J 2 bases; bases outside gene matches: 6. The CDR3 is made up of 16 amino acids. Germline CDR1 and CDR2: SGHNT and YYREEE (reference sequence). CDR3 nucleotides: TGTGCCAGCAGCAGGGGCGGGGGGGTTAACACCGGGGAGCTGTTTTTT. Translating it yields CASSRGGGVNTGELFF.

The genes are TRBV5-6 and TRBJ2-7; 7 positions agree with TRBD1. Germline V gives CDR1 SGHDT, CDR2 YYEEEE. The junction had 3 bases not matched to a gene; V was cut back by 2 bases and J by 1 base. The CDR3 sequence is 14 residues long. CDR3 DNA sequence: TGTGCCAGCAGCTTCGGACAGGCTTCCTACGAGCAGTACTTC. Amino acids: CASSFGQASYEQYF.

This chain joins TRBV6-4 and TRBJ2-1; 12 bases are a match to TRBD2. Germline loops: CDR1 MRHNA, CDR2 SNTAGT. The CDR3 has 15 residues. V dropped 4 bases and J dropped 5; count of bases not matched to a gene: 3. The CDR3 sequence is CASSGGLAGHNEQFF. In DNA, the CDR3 is TGTGCCAGCAGTGGAGGACTAGCGGGGCACAATGAGCAGTTCTTC.